The 23 T cell receptor beta chains below all came from one sample that was sequenced in a study of early T cells in non-severe SARS-CoV-2 infection. Each CDR3 protein gets one entry after TCRdb re-called the 5' RACE reads with MiXCR. The sample carries 35,000 to 55,000 distinct CDR3 sequences, around 6.1% recorded once. Sequencing was performed on whole blood, taken at baseline. All receptors come from an adult who was a healthcare worker with PCR-confirmed SARS-CoV-2 infection or an uninfected control (not recorded which).

The sample holds many counts of this clonotype. V gene TRBV28 combines with J gene TRBJ2-2; D is perhaps TRBD1 (6 bases). This CDR3 spans 15 amino acids. Germline CDR1 is MDHEN and CDR2 is SYDVKM. Trimming left V 6 bases short and J 4 bases short, with 15 bases between. Here the CDR3 DNA reads TGTGCCAGCAGAGCACCTCCAGGGGTCACCGGGGAGCTGTTTTTT. Encoded protein: CASRAPPGVTGELFF.

This clonotype was detected many times. The CDR3 nucleotides read TGCGCCAGCAGCCTGGGCGACCAAGAGACCCAGTACTTC. It codes for CASSLGDQETQYF. The genes are TRBV5-1 and TRBJ2-5; D not resolved. The CDR3 contains 13 residues. Trimming stripped 4 bases from V and 0 bases from J, with 7 bases between. Germline values: CDR1 SGHRS, CDR2 YFSETQ.

In its sample, this clonotype was seen many times. This chain links TRBV11-2 with TRBJ2-1, with 7 positions matching TRBD2. The CDR3 runs to 17 residues. With V trimmed by 1 base and J by 3 bases, 9 bases remained unmatched. Germline lookup yields CDR1 SGHAT and CDR2 FQNNGV. CDR3 nucleotide sequence: TGTGCCAGCAGCTTAGGGTCCGATCTAGCGGACTACAATGAGCAGTTCTTC. This sequence encodes CASSLGSDLADYNEQFF.

There are many counts of this clonotype. The rearrangement links TRBV2 to TRBJ2-7; D is uncertain. The CDR3 covers 13 residues. The V gene lost 2 bases and the J gene lost 4 bases, with 9 bases spanning the gap. CDR1 SNHLY and CDR2 FYNNEI come from the germline V gene. CDR3: CASSENQAYEQYF. Written as DNA, the CDR3 is TGTGCCAGCAGTGAAAATCAGGCATACGAGCAGTACTTC. The full variable domain, rest sourced from reference TRBV2 and TRBJ2-7, is EPEVTQTPSHQVTQMGQEVILRCVPISNHLYFYWYRQILGQKVEFLVSFYNNEISEKSEIFDDQFSVERPDGSNFTLKIRSTKLEDSAMYFCASSENQAYEQYFGPGTRLTVT.

This clonotype occurred many times. V gene TRBV7-2 combines with J gene TRBJ2-7; 9 bases line up with TRBD2. Germline V CDR1 and CDR2: SGHTA, FQGNSA. V lost 3 bases to trimming and J lost 2 bases; unmatched junction nucleotides: 5. The CDR3 runs to 15 residues. The CDR3 sequence is CASSFRASGAYEQYF. CDR3 coding DNA: TGTGCCAGCAGCTTCAGGGCTAGCGGGGCCTACGAGCAGTACTTC.

Many counts were recorded for this clonotype. The J gene is TRBJ1-1, the V gene TRBV6-2 or TRBV6-3, with 9 bases lining up with TRBD1. Germline trimming cut 4 bases from V and 10 bases from J; bases unmatched to any gene: 7. In germline, CDR1 is MNHEY, CDR2 SVGEGT. The CDR3 has 13 amino acids. CDR3 in DNA: TGTGCCAGCAGTTTCGGGGACAGGGACGGAGCTTTCTTT. Amino acid sequence: CASSFGDRDGAFF.

This clonotype was recorded at least ten times. This sequence joins TRBV29-1 and TRBJ2-1; 11 nucleotides agree with TRBD1. Per germline, CDR1 SQVTM and CDR2 ANQGSEA. This CDR3 is 14 amino acids long. Trimming cost V 6 bases and J 10 bases; bases outside gene matches: 11. The CDR3: CSVLRVGQGVEQFF. The CDR3 DNA is TGCAGCGTGCTACGGGTGGGACAGGGGGTCGAGCAGTTCTTC.

This clonotype was recorded a few times. The V gene is TRBV11-3, the J gene TRBJ1-5; D remains ambiguous. With 10 bases removed from V and 3 bases from J, the gap between germline ends came to 22 bases. CDR1 is SGHNT, CDR2 YENEEA, per germline. The CDR3 has 16 amino acids. The CDR3 DNA follows: TGTGCCAACAATATAAAAAACCGGGATCACAATCAGCCCCAGCATTTT. This encodes CANNIKNRDHNQPQHF. The full variable domain, rest sourced from reference TRBV11-3 and TRBJ1-5, is EAGVVQSPRYKIIEKKQPVAFWCNPISGHNTLYWYLQNLGQGPELLIRYENEEAVDDSQLPKDRFSAERLKGVDSTLKIQPAELGDSAVYLCANNIKNRDHNQPQHFGDGTRLSIL.

This clonotype was found many times. The chain has TRBV4-3 and TRBJ2-6; D not resolved. Trimming removed 3 bases at V and 2 bases at J, with 11 bases between. CDR1 and CDR2 (germline): LGHNA, YSLEER. This CDR3 has 16 amino acids. This CDR3 reads CASSHPLTTGANVLTF. The DNA for the CDR3 is TGCGCCAGCAGCCATCCTCTCACGACTGGGGCCAACGTCCTGACTTTC.

The chain carries TRBV12-3 or TRBV12-4 and TRBJ1-1, with D perhaps TRBD1 (5 bases). This CDR3 spans 12 amino acids. Trimming cost V 6 bases and J 5 bases, with 10 bases left between them. In nucleotides, the CDR3 is TGTGCCAGCAGGGCCGGGGGTACTGAAGCTTTCTTT. Translated: CASRAGGTEAFF.

This clonotype showed up many times. J is TRBJ2-5 and V is TRBV29-1, with TRBD2 identical over 11 bases. Unmatched junction bases numbered 9, after V lost 7 bases and J lost 5 bases. The CDR3 has 14 amino acids. Germline-derived CDR1 and CDR2 are SQVTM and ANQGSEA. In DNA, the CDR3 is TGCAGCGGAATTAGCGGGGGGGCCGTTGAGACCCAGTACTTC. Protein: CSGISGGAVETQYF.

This clonotype was counted a few times. The V and J genes are TRBV12-3 or TRBV12-4 and TRBJ1-2, with TRBD1 identical over 7 bases. This CDR3 contains 13 residues. The J segment lost 3 bases and the V segment lost 6 bases, leaving 4 bases of the junction unmatched. CDR3 DNA sequence: TGTGCCAGCAGGCACAGGGGTTACTATGGCTACACCTTC. It is translated as CASRHRGYYGYTF.

This clonotype was seen more than once but under ten times. The genes are TRBV5-1 and TRBJ1-2; no reliable D call. The CDR3 spans 13 residues. Trimming removed 0 bases at V and 3 bases at J, with 6 bases between. Germline values: CDR1 SGHRS, CDR2 YFSETQ. The CDR3 DNA reads TGCGCCAGCAGCTTGGAGGCCGACTATGGCTACACCTTC. Translating gives CASSLEADYGYTF.

The chain carries TRBV7-8 and TRBJ2-1; D gene ambiguous. This CDR3 has 11 residues. Germline V CDR1 and CDR2: SGHVS, FQNEAQ. The V and J ends lost 6 bases and 6 bases respectively, with 6 bases between them. As DNA, the CDR3 is TGTGCCAGCAGTTTAAGCAATGAGCAGTTCTTC. Its translation: CASSLSNEQFF.

This clonotype came up a few times. The V call is TRBV5-1, the J call TRBJ2-1; a weak D match, TRBD1 (5 bases). CDR3 length: 16 amino acids. Trimming removed 1 base from V and 0 bases from J, with 11 bases in between. CDR1 SGHRS and CDR2 YFSETQ come from the germline V gene. This chain's CDR3 is CASSLFQGPSYNEQFF. CDR3 bases: TGCGCCAGCAGCTTGTTCCAGGGCCCCTCCTACAATGAGCAGTTCTTC.

This clonotype was observed at least ten times. The chain combines TRBV7-9 with TRBJ1-5; D is unresolved. Germline V lookup: CDR1 SEHNR, CDR2 FQNEAQ (reference sequence). The V gene lost 4 bases and the J gene lost 1 base, with 14 bases spanning the gap. This CDR3 is built from 16 residues. CDR3 sequence: CASSSGRSGSNQPQHF. The CDR3 DNA reads as TGTGCCAGCAGCTCAGGACGGAGTGGAAGCAATCAGCCCCAGCATTTT.

This clonotype was found many times. This chain connects TRBV11-2 to TRBJ2-3; 8 bases align to TRBD2. In germline, CDR1 is SGHAT, CDR2 FQNNGV. The CDR3 totals 16 residues. With V trimmed by 6 bases and J by 0 bases, 8 bases remained unmatched. The CDR3 DNA follows: TGTGCCAGCAGAAGACGTAGCGGGGACAGCACAGATACGCAGTATTTT. The encoded protein is CASRRRSGDSTDTQYF.

This clonotype was observed at least ten times. This chain connects TRBV9 to TRBJ2-2; D not certain. Per the germline V gene, CDR1 is SGDLS and CDR2 is YYNGEE. The V end was cut by 2 bases, the J end by 1 base, with 6 bases between. This CDR3 contains 14 residues. This CDR3 reads CASSVTGNTGELFF. CDR3 DNA: TGTGCCAGCAGCGTCACGGGGAACACCGGGGAGCTGTTTTTT. Full variable domain (rest looked up from reference TRBV9 and TRBJ2-2): DSGVTQTPKHLITATGQRVTLRCSPRSGDLSVYWYQQSLDQGLQFLIQYYNGEERAKGNILERFSAQQFPDLHSELNLSSLELGDSALYFCASSVTGNTGELFFGEGSRLTVL.

This clonotype was observed many times. The CDR3 reads CASSPPGVSYNEQFF. The CDR3, as DNA: TGTGCCAGCAGCCCCCCGGGGGTCTCCTACAATGAGCAGTTCTTC. The gene calls are TRBV12-3 or TRBV12-4 and TRBJ2-1, with D possibly TRBD2 on 6 matching bases. The CDR3 is 15 amino acids. Trimming pared 6 bases from V and 0 bases from J, leaving 12 bases between.

This clonotype appeared a few times. The chain links TRBV7-8 to TRBJ2-5; a possible D gene is TRBD2 (7 bases). The V end was cut by 1 base, the J end by 4 bases, with 10 bases between. The V gene's germline CDR1 is SGHVS and CDR2 FQNEAQ. This CDR3 region has 14 residues. The CDR3 coding sequence is TGTGCCAGCAGCTTAGGAGGGGGGGGAGAGACCCAGTACTTC. Translation: CASSLGGGGETQYF.

This clonotype was picked up many times. V is TRBV2 and J is TRBJ2-7, with 7 bases matching TRBD2. The V and J ends lost 6 bases and 3 bases, in that order; junction bases with no gene match: 2. The CDR3 has 12 amino acids. CDR1 is SNHLY, CDR2 FYNNEI, per germline. CDR3 in DNA: TGTGCCAGCAGCGGGGAGGGCTACGAGCAGTACTTC. Its translation: CASSGEGYEQYF.

This clonotype has only a few counts. Compared with germline, one end of the junction differs, possibly owing to a read error. The chain joins TRBV6-1 to TRBJ2-1, with a tentative D call TRBD2 (7 bases). The CDR3 covers 15 residues. Germline CDR1 and CDR2: MNHNS and SASEGT. CDR3 loop: CASSKAGHNEYEQFF. In DNA form, the CDR3 reads TGTGCCAGCAGTAAAGCGGGACACAATGAGTATGAGCAGTTCTTC.

This clonotype was seen ten or more times. This chain uses TRBV6-6 with TRBJ1-5; tentatively, D is TRBD1 (5 bases). V was clipped by 0 bases and J by 6 bases, with 15 bases between them. The germline CDR1 and CDR2 sequences are MNHNY and SVGAGI (reference sequence). This CDR3 has 16 residues. CDR3 DNA: TGTGCCAGCAGTTACTCGGCGGGGCAGGGTGGTCAGCCCCAGCATTTT. Translating gives CASSYSAGQGGQPQHF.